This passage covers 9 T cell receptor beta chains from one sample sequenced in a study of human T cells and chemical hapten exposure. Described time point: patch test 1, 2 weeks after DPC sensitization. Treatment denoted: therapeutic diphenylcyclopropenone sensitization with weekly scalp DPC. TCRdb re-called the RACE reads with MiXCR, one entry per CDR3 protein. The sample contains 65,000 to 85,000 distinct CDR3 sequences, roughly 10% of which appear only once. Specimen: whole blood, collected in connection with sensitization to the hapten diphenylcyclopropenone (DPC). These receptors all come from a woman in her sixties or seventies with alopecia areata. Some clones in this sample may be carry-over from other donors' samples.

This clonotype was seen at least ten times. V usage is TRBV7-3 and J usage is TRBJ2-7, with TRBD1 as a possible D gene (6 bases). Deletions cut 4 bases from V and 3 bases from J, with 16 bases between. CDR1 is SGHTA, CDR2 FQGTGA, per germline. The CDR3 totals 15 residues. The CDR3 sequence is CASSSDSSNFYEQYF. The CDR3 nucleotides are TGTGCCAGCAGCTCGGACAGTTCTAACTTCTACGAGCAGTACTTC.

J is TRBJ2-5 and V is TRBV7-2; D is possibly TRBD1 (6 bases). This CDR3 region has 14 residues. The V end lost 2 bases, the J end lost 5 bases, and 12 bases lay between the germline ends. The germline V gene encodes CDR1 SGHTA and CDR2 FQGNSA. In DNA form, the CDR3 reads TGTGCCAGCAGCTTATCGCAGGGGCTTGAGACCCAGTACTTC. Protein: CASSLSQGLETQYF.

This clonotype was recorded a few times. The chain has TRBV24-1 and TRBJ2-2; 9 nucleotides line up with TRBD1. Germline CDR1 KGHDR, CDR2 SFDVKD. This CDR3 comprises 17 residues. V gave up 3 bases and J gave up 2 bases; unmatched junction bases: 6. The CDR3 DNA follows: TGTGCCACCAGTGATCTACCGGGACAGGGAAACACCGGGGAGCTGTTTTTT. Protein sequence: CATSDLPGQGNTGELFF.

This rearrangement joins TRBV7-2 to TRBJ2-5; 9 positions agree with TRBD1. Germline loops: CDR1 SGHTA, CDR2 FQGNSA. This CDR3 has 18 residues. Losses at the gene ends were 1 base for V and 2 bases for J; bases not matched to a gene: 11. The CDR3 nucleotides are TGTGCCAGCAGCTTAGTGGCACAGGGGGCGCCAGGTCAAGAGACCCAGTACTTC. This gives the protein CASSLVAQGAPGQETQYF.

This clonotype was detected only a few times. The V call is TRBV10-3, the J call TRBJ2-7; D not resolved. The CDR3 extends over 14 amino acids. Germline V gene sequence: CDR1 ENHRY, CDR2 SYGVKD. V gave up 5 bases and J gave up 1 base, with 12 bases separating them. The CDR3 reads CAISPNTDSYEQYF. The CDR3 nucleotides are TGTGCCATCAGTCCTAATACCGATTCCTACGAGCAGTACTTC.

The sample holds many counts of this clonotype. The chain employs TRBV7-9 and TRBJ1-1; no reliable D call. The germline V and J ends were trimmed by 2 bases and 7 bases, with 14 bases remaining between them. This CDR3 is built from 14 residues. The germline V gene encodes CDR1 SEHNR and CDR2 FQNEAQ (reference sequence). CDR3 residues: CASSLKGGQREAFF. The CDR3 DNA follows: TGTGCCAGCAGCTTAAAGGGCGGCCAGCGTGAAGCTTTCTTT.

The V call is TRBV5-6, the J call TRBJ2-6, with D possibly TRBD2 on 5 matching bases. Looked up from germline, CDR1 is SGHDT and CDR2 is YYEEEE. The CDR3 runs to 16 residues. With 0 bases removed from V and 0 bases from J, the gap between germline ends came to 7 bases. Here the CDR3 reads CASSLGLLSGANVLTF. CDR3 DNA sequence: TGTGCCAGCAGCTTGGGACTACTCTCTGGGGCCAACGTCCTGACTTTC.

This clonotype was counted a few times. The chain employs TRBV20-1 and TRBJ2-1, with TRBD2 matching 10 bases. The germline CDR1 and CDR2 sequences are DFQATT and SNEGSKA (reference sequence). CDR3 length equals 14 residues. The CDR3, as DNA: TGCAGCGTCAGCGGGGGGGCCTGGCACAATGAGCAGTTCTTC. Residues: CSVSGGAWHNEQFF.

This clonotype was seen once. The rearrangement uses TRBV7-9 and TRBJ1-1; D unresolved. The germline gives CDR1 SEHNR, CDR2 FQNEAQ (reference sequence). V dropped 5 bases and J dropped 0 bases, with 10 bases sitting between them. This CDR3 region has 14 residues. The CDR3 sequence is CASSEPRMNTEAFF. Written as DNA, the CDR3 is TGTGCCAGCAGCGAGCCGAGGATGAACACTGAAGCTTTCTTT.